This T cell receptor beta chain was found in a study of T cell responses to AZD1222 COVID-19 vaccine. As for this clone: Its specificity is not known.

Study outcomes and limitations: Among those given AZD1222, only five or six were seropositive at baseline. Vaccine-associated CD4 TCRs ranged over spike, dominating at 160-218 and 743-854. Close to half of all spike-specific TCRs reportedly target regions of the variants that are unmutated.

The V gene's germline CDR1 is SEHNR and CDR2 FQNEAQ (reference sequence). Trimming shortened V by 2 bases and J by 15 bases, and 14 bases separated the two germline ends. The CDR3 is 12 residues long. Data came from immunoSEQ multiplex PCR; TCRdb stores just in-frame clones and leaves some out. This table holds around 140,000 clones, more than 90% found once. The sample consisted of peripheral blood, taken on day 0 of AZD1222 vaccination. The clonotype originates from an adult in good health. This chain joins TRBV7-9 and TRBJ2-1; D is unresolved. CDR3 protein: CASSLSAAQAFF. The CDR3 nucleotides are TGTGCCAGCAGCTTATCCGCCGCTCAGGCGTTCTTC.